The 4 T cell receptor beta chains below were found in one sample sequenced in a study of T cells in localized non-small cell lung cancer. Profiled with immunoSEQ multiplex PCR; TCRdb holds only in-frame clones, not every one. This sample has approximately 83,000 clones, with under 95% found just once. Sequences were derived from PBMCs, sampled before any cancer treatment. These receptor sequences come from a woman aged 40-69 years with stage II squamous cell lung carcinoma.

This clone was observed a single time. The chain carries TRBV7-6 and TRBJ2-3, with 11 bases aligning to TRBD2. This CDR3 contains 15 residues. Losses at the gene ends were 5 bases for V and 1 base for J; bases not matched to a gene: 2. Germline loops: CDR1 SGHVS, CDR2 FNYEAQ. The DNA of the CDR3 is TGTGCCAGCAGCCAACTAGCGGGAGGCACAGATACGCAGTATTTT. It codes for CASSQLAGGTDTQYF.

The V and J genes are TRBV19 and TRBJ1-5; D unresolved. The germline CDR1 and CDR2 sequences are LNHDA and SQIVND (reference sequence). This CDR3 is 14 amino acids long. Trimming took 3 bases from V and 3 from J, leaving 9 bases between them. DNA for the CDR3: TGTGCCAGTAGTATGGACGGATACAATCAGCCCCAGCATTTT. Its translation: CASSMDGYNQPQHF.

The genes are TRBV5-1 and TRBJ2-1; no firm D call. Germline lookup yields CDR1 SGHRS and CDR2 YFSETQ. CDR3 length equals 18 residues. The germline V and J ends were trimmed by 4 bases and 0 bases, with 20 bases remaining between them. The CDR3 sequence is CASSPNYGGWSSYNEQFF. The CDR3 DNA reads TGCGCCAGCAGCCCAAACTATGGTGGATGGAGCTCCTACAATGAGCAGTTCTTC.

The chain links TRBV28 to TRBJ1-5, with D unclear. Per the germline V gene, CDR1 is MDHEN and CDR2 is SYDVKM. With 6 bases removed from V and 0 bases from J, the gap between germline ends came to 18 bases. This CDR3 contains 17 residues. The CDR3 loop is CASRTWQALYSNQPQHF. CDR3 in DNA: TGTGCCAGCAGAACTTGGCAGGCGCTATATAGCAATCAGCCCCAGCATTTT.